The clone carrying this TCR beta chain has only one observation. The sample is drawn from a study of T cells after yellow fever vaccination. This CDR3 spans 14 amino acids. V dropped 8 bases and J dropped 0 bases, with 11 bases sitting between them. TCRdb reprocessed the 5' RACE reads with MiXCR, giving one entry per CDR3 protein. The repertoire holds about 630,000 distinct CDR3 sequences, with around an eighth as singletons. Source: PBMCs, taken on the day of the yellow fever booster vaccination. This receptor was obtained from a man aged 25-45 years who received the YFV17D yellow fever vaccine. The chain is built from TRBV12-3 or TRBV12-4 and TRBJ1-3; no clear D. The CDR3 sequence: CASRRTSSGNTIYF. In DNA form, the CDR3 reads TGTGCCAGCCGTCGTACCAGCTCTGGAAACACCATATATTTT.